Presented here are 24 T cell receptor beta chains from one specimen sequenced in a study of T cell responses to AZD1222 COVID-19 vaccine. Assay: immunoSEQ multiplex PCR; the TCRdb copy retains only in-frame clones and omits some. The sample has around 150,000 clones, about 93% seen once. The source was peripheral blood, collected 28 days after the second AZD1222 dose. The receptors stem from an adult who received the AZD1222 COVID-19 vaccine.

The CDR3 nucleotides read TGTGCCAACCTGAGACACGAGGGGGCGGGGACAGCCTTTCATCAGCCCCAGCATTTT. It yields the protein CANLRHEGAGTAFHQPQHF. The rearrangement joins TRBV6-4 to TRBJ1-5; 7 bases are shared with TRBD1. V lost 10 bases to trimming and J lost 5 bases; unmatched junction nucleotides: 26. Germline V gene data show CDR1 as MRHNA and CDR2 as SNTAGT. The CDR3 runs 19 residues.

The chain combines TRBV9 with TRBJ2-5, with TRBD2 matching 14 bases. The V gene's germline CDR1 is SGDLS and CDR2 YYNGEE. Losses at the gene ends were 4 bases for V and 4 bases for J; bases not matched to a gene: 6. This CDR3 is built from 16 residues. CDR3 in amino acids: CASSPGLAGGLETQYF. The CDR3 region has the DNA TGTGCCAGCAGCCCAGGACTAGCGGGGGGATTAGAGACCCAGTACTTC. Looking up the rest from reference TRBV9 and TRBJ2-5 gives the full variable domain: DSGVTQTPKHLITATGQRVTLRCSPRSGDLSVYWYQQSLDQGLQFLIQYYNGEERAKGNILERFSAQQFPDLHSELNLSSLELGDSALYFCASSPGLAGGLETQYFGPGTRLLVL.

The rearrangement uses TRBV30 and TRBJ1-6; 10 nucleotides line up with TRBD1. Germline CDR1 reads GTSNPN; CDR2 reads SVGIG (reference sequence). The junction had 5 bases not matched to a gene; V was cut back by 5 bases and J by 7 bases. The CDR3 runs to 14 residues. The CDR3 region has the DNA TGTGCCTGGGGGGGACAGGGGCGCAATTCACCCCTCCACTTT. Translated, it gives CAWGGQGRNSPLHF.

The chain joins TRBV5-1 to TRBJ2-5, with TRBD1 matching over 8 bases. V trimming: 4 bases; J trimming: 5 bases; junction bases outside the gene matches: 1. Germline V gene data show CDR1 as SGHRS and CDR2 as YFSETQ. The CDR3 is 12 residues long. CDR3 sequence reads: CASSRTGETQYF. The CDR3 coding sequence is TGCGCCAGCAGCCGGACAGGGGAGACCCAGTACTTC.

The CDR3 is CASTPGGGGSWGYTF. Written as DNA, the CDR3 is TGTGCCAGCACCCCGGGCGGTGGGGGTTCGTGGGGCTACACCTTC. This chain joins TRBV28 and TRBJ1-2; tentative D call: TRBD1 (5 bases). Germline CDR1 reads MDHEN; CDR2 reads SYDVKM. The length of the CDR3 is 15 residues. V lost 7 bases and J lost 8, with 23 bases in between.

DNA of the CDR3: TGTGCCAGCAGTTCCGGACAGGGTGGGTTTGAAAAACTGTTTTTT. This sequence encodes CASSSGQGGFEKLFF. V is TRBV6-6 and J is TRBJ1-4, with 8 bases fitting TRBD1. This CDR3 comprises 15 residues. Germline lookup yields CDR1 MNHNY and CDR2 SVGAGI (reference sequence). The ends lost 4 bases at V and 7 bases at J; junction bases unmatched: 8.

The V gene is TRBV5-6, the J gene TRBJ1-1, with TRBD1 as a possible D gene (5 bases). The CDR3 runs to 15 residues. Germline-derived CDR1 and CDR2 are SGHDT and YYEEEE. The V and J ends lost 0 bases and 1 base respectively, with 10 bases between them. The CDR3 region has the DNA TGTGCCAGCAGCTTGGTGGGGCGGACGAACACTGAAGCTTTCTTT. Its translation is CASSLVGRTNTEAFF.

The CDR3 DNA reads as TGTGCCAGCACCCCTTCTCGGACAGGGGGCGGGGGCTACACCTTC. It yields the protein CASTPSRTGGGGYTF. This sequence joins TRBV6-5 and TRBJ1-2; 11 nucleotides agree with TRBD1. V lost 7 bases to trimming and J lost 8 bases; unmatched junction nucleotides: 12. This CDR3 region has 15 residues. The germline V gene has CDR1 MNHEY and CDR2 SVGAGI.

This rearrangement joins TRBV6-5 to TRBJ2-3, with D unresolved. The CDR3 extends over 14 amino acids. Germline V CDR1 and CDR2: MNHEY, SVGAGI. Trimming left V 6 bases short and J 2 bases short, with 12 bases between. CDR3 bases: TGTGCCAGCAGACCGGGTCCCCACACAGATACGCAGTATTTT. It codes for CASRPGPHTDTQYF.

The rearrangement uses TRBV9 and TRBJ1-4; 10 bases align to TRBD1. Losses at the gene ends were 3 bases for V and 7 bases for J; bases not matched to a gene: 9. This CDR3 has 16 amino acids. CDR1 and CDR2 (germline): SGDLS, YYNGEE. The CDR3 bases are TGTGCCAGCAGCGCAGGAACCCGGGACAGGGGTGAAAAACTGTTTTTT. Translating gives CASSAGTRDRGEKLFF.

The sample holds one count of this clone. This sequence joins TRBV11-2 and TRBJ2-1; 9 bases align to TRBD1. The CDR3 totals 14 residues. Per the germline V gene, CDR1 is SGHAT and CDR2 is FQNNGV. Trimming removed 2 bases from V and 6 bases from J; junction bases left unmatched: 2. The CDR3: CASSLPGQGNEQFF. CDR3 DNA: TGTGCCAGCAGCTTACCGGGACAGGGCAATGAGCAGTTCTTC.

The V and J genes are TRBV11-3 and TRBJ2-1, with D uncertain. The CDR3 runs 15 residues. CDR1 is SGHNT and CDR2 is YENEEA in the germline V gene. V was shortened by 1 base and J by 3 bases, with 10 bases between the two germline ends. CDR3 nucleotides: TGTGCCAGCAGCTTAGGGCCAACCGGCTACAATGAGCAGTTCTTC. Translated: CASSLGPTGYNEQFF.

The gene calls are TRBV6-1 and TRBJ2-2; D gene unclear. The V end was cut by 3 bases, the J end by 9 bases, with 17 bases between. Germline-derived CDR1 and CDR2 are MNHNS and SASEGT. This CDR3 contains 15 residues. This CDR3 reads CASSDPRAEIRELFF. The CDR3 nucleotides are TGTGCCAGCAGTGACCCCCGAGCTGAGATCCGGGAGCTGTTTTTT.

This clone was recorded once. DNA for the CDR3: TGTGCCAGTAGTACAGGGGCGTCCTTAATTATGAACACTGAAGCTTTCTTT. It specifies CASSTGASLIMNTEAFF. This chain links TRBV19 with TRBJ1-1; possibly TRBD1 for D (6 bases). Per the germline V gene, CDR1 is LNHDA and CDR2 is SQIVND (reference sequence). CDR3 length: 17 amino acids. V lost 4 bases and J lost 0, with 18 bases in between.

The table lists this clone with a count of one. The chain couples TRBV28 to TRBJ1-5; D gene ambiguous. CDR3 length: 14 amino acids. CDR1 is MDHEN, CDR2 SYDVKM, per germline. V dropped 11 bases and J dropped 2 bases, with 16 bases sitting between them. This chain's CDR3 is CAGSKRVGNQPQHF. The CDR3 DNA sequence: TGTGCCGGATCGAAAAGGGTAGGCAATCAGCCCCAGCATTTT.

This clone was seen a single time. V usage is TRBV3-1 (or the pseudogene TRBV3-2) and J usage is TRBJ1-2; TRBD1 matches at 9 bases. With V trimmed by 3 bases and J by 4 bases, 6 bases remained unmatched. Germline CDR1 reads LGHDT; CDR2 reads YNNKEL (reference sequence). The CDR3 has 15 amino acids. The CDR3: CASSHLTGGFYGYTF. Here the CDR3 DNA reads TGTGCCAGCAGCCACCTCACAGGGGGCTTCTATGGCTACACCTTC.

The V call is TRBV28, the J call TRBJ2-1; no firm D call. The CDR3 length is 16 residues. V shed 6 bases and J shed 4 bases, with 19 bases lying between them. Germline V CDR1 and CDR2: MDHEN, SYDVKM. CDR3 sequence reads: CASRYPGLFGYNEQFF. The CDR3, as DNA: TGTGCCAGCAGATACCCCGGGTTATTTGGGTACAATGAGCAGTTCTTC.

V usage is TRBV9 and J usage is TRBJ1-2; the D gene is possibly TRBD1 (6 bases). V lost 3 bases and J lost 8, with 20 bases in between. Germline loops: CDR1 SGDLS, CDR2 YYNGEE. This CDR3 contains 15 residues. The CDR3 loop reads CASSGTGTLGGGYTF. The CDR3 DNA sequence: TGTGCCAGCAGCGGCACCGGGACACTCGGCGGGGGCTACACCTTC.

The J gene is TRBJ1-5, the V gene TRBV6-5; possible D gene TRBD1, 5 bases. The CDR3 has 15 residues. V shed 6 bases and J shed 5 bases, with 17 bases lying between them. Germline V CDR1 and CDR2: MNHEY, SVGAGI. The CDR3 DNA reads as TGTGCCAGCAGGGGGGGGGATACCTTATATCAGCCCCAGCATTTT. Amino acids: CASRGGDTLYQPQHF.

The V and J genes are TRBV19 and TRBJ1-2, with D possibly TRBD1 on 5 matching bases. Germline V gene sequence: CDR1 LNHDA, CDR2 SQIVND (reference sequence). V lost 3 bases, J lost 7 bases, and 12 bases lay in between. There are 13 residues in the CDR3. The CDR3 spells CASSIRVSGGYTF. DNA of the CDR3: TGTGCCAGTAGTATCAGGGTCAGCGGTGGCTACACCTTC.

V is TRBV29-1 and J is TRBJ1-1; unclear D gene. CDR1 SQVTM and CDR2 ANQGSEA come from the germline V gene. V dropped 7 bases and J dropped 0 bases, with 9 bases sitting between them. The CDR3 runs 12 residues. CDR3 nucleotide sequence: TGCAGCGCCGGTATAATGAACACTGAAGCTTTCTTT. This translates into CSAGIMNTEAFF.

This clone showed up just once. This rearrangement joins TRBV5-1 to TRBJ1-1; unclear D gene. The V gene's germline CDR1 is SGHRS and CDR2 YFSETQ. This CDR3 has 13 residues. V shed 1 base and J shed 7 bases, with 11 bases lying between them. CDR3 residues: CASSLRGGHEAFF. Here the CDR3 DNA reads TGCGCCAGCAGCTTGAGAGGAGGGCATGAAGCTTTCTTT.

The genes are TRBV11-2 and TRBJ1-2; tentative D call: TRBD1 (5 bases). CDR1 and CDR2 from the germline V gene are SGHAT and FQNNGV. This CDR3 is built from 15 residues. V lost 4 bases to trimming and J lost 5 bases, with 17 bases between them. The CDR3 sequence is CASSSARRDLYGYTF. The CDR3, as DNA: TGTGCCAGCAGCTCCGCCCGCAGGGACCTATATGGCTACACCTTC.

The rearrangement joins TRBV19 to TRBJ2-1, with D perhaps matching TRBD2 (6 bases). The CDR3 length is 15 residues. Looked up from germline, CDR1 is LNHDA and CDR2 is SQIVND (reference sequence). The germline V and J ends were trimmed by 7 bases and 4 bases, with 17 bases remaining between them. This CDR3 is CASKGGLSGYNEQFF. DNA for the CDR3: TGTGCCAGTAAGGGAGGCCTATCGGGGTACAATGAGCAGTTCTTC.